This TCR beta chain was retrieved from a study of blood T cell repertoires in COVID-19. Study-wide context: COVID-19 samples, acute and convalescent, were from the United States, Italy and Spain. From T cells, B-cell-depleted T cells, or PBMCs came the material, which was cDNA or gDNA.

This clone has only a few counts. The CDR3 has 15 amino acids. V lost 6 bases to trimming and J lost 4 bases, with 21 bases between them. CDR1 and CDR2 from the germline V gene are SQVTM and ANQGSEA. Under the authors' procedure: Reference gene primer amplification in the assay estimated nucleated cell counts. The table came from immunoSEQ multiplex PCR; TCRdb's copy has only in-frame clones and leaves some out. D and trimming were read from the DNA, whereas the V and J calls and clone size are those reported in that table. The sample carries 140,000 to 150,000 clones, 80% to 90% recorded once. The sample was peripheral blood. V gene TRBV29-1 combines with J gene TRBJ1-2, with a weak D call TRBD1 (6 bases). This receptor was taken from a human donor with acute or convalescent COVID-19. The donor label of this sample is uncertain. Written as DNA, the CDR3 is TGCAGCGTGCCCGCCTTTCGCGGGGGCGCCTATGGCTACACCTTC. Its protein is CSVPAFRGGAYGYTF. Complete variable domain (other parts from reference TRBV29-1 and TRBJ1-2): SAVISQKPSRDICQRGTSLTIQCQVDSQVTMMFWYRQQPGQSLTLIATANQGSEATYESGFVIDKFPISRPNLTFSTLTVSNMSPEDSSIYLCSVPAFRGGAYGYTFGSGTRLTVV.